These T cell receptor beta chains were read from a single sample in a study of TIL therapy for anti-PD-1-resistant metastatic lung cancer. Method: immunoSEQ multiplex PCR; TCRdb's copy keeps in-frame clones and lacks some. This repertoire shows about 100,000 clones, 55% to 75% found once; its top ten account for approximately 11%. The material sequenced was tumor tissue, taken at baseline. These receptors all stem from a person between 25 and 79 years old with non-small cell lung cancer. Both conserved end residues are part of each CDR3. The D gene is left open where the match is weak. Clone sizes are given selectively: once, few, many, or a class where the clone is expanded.

v_call	j_call	clone_size	d_call	cdr3_nt	cdr3_aa
TRBV2	TRBJ1-6	NA	NA	TGTGCCAGCAGTGTGGGTCAGATGATCAATTCACCCCTCCACTTT	CASSVGQMINSPLHF
TRBV9	TRBJ2-3	NA	TRBD2	TGTGCCAGCAAGGCGGGAGCGGGAGATACGCAGTATTTT	CASKAGAGDTQYF
TRBV9	TRBJ2-5	NA	TRBD2	TGTGCCAGCAATAAAGCGGGAGTGGGGGAGACCCAGTACTTC	CASNKAGVGETQYF
TRBV5-8	TRBJ1-5	NA	NA	TGTGCCAGCACCCTGGGGGGGAATCGCAATCAGCCCCAGCATTTT	CASTLGGNRNQPQHF
TRBV19	TRBJ2-2	once	TRBD1	TGTGCCAGTAGTTTATCGGGACAGGTGACCGGGGAGCTGTTTTTT	CASSLSGQVTGELFF
TRBV7-2	TRBJ2-3	NA	NA	TGTGCCAGCAGCGCGATCTCGGGAGCCACAGATACGCAGTATTTT	CASSAISGATDTQYF
TRBV5-1	TRBJ2-7	NA	NA	TGCGCCAGCAGCTTGACACTTCCTGGACAGACAATTTCCTACGAGCAGTACTTC	CASSLTLPGQTISYEQYF
TRBV28	TRBJ2-5	NA	TRBD2	TGTGCCAGCAGCAGTAGCGGGGCCACTACTGAACAAGAGACCCAGTACTTC	CASSSSGATTEQETQYF
TRBV24-1	TRBJ2-7	once	TRBD1	TGTGCCACCAGTGATTCCGGGACAGGGGACTCCTACGAGCAGTACTTC	CATSDSGTGDSYEQYF
TRBV11-3	TRBJ2-1	NA	TRBD2	TGTGCCAGCAGCACGACTAGCGGGGGCTCCTACAATGAGCAGTTCTTC	CASSTTSGGSYNEQFF
TRBV5-1	TRBJ1-1	NA	NA	TGCGCCAGCAGCTCAGGGGAGGGCGGTACTGAAGCTTTCTTT	CASSSGEGGTEAFF
TRBV14	TRBJ1-5	NA	NA	TGTGCCAGCAGCCAAGATTCGAGGGGCCCTAGCAATCAGCCCCAGCATTTT	CASSQDSRGPSNQPQHF
TRBV4-2	TRBJ1-5	NA	NA	TGTGCCAGCAGCCAAGAGGTCCAATTGGGGTGGGGGTCGGGGATTGAGCCCCAGCATTTT	CASSQEVQLGWGSGIEPQHF
TRBV7-9	TRBJ2-1	NA	NA	TGTGCCAGCAGCCGGTCCCGTGGGCCGAGGGACAATGAGCAGTTCTTC	CASSRSRGPRDNEQFF
TRBV12-3/TRBV12-4	TRBJ2-5	NA	NA	TGTGCCAGCGGCCGCCAAAGAGGAGAGACCCAGTACTTC	CASGRQRGETQYF
TRBV3-1/TRBV3-2	TRBJ1-6	NA	TRBD1	TGTGCCAGCAGCCCAGAGGGACAGGGAAATTCACCCCTCCACTTT	CASSPEGQGNSPLHF
TRBV28	TRBJ1-5	few	TRBD1	TGTGCCAGCAGGGGGGACAGGGTGGGCAATCAGCCCCAGCATTTT	CASRGDRVGNQPQHF
TRBV19	TRBJ2-3	few	TRBD1	TGTGCCAGCGGACAGGGGAGTAGCACAGATACGCAGTATTTT	CASGQGSSTDTQYF
TRBV5-4	TRBJ2-5	NA	NA	TGTGCCGCCAACGGGGGTCAGCCCGAGGAGACCCAGTACTTC	CAANGGQPEETQYF
TRBV7-8	TRBJ2-7	NA	TRBD2	TGTGCCAGCAGCACCATGGTAGCGGGACCCCACGAGCAGTACTTC	CASSTMVAGPHEQYF
TRBV18	TRBJ1-1	NA	NA	TGTGCCAGCTCACCACTTGGGAACACTGAAGCTTTCTTT	CASSPLGNTEAFF
TRBV7-9	TRBJ2-7	NA	NA	TGTGCCAGCGGCCTCTTGGCAACCTACGAGCAGTACTTC	CASGLLATYEQYF
TRBV5-1	TRBJ2-7	NA	TRBD2	TGCGCCAGCAGCCCGGGAATAGCGGGAGGGCAAGAGCAGTACTTC	CASSPGIAGGQEQYF
TRBV2	TRBJ2-2	NA	TRBD1	TGTGCCAGCAGGGACAGGGATCGGGGCGGGGAGCTGTTTTTT	CASRDRDRGGELFF
TRBV7-9	TRBJ1-1	few	NA	TGTGCCAGCAGGAGCTTGGGGGGCGAGCCTGAAGCTTTCTTT	CASRSLGGEPEAFF
TRBV18	TRBJ1-6	NA	TRBD1	TGTGCCAGCTCACCACCCCGGGGACAGGATAATTCACCCCTCCACTTT	CASSPPRGQDNSPLHF
TRBV27	TRBJ2-1	NA	NA	TGTGCCAGCAGTGGTCAGGGGGGCAGCTCCTACAATGAGCAGTTCTTC	CASSGQGGSSYNEQFF
TRBV9	TRBJ2-3	NA	NA	TGTGCCAGCAGCGTAGCTCTCCTCTCAGATACGCAGTATTTT	CASSVALLSDTQYF
TRBV24-1	TRBJ2-1	NA	TRBD2	TGTGCCACCAGTGATACTAGCGGGGCCTCCTACAATGAGCAGTTCTTC	CATSDTSGASYNEQFF
TRBV7-9	TRBJ2-3	NA	NA	TGTGCCAGCAGCGAAAAGTTGTGGGCCACAGATACGCAGTATTTT	CASSEKLWATDTQYF
TRBV7-9	TRBJ2-6	NA	NA	TGTGCCAGCAGCTTAGGTTCTGGGGCCAACGTCCTGACTTTC	CASSLGSGANVLTF
TRBV4-2	TRBJ1-2	few	NA	TGTGCCAGCAGCCAAGGTGGACAGTCTAACTATGGCTACACCTTC	CASSQGGQSNYGYTF
TRBV6-5	TRBJ1-2	NA	TRBD1	TGTGCCAGCAGTTCCGGGACAGGAGGGAACTATGGCTACACCTTC	CASSSGTGGNYGYTF